This record concerns one T cell receptor beta chain sequence. A junction end diverges from the germline sequence, so it may reflect a read error. Germline V gene data show CDR1 as SQVTM and CDR2 as ANQGSEA. The CDR3 extends over 12 amino acids. This record comes from a study of blood T cells in healthy people across ages. A sample-barcoded 5' primer and a J-beta primer mix were used in a second PCR of roughly 7 to 12 cycles. A tag from a template-switch adaptor with 12 random nucleotides marked each cDNA molecule. Via MiXCR, TCRdb re-called the 5' RACE reads, giving one row per CDR3 protein. The sample comprises hundreds of thousands of distinct CDR3 sequences, approximately 50% of which are singletons, and around 32% rests with the top ten.

Input material: blood. The source is a woman between 55 and 75 years old in good health. The chain joins TRBV29-1 to TRBJ2-3, with D hard to call. The CDR3 spells CSAGIASDTRYF. In DNA form, the CDR3 reads TGCAGCGCTGGGATTGCTTCAGATACGCGGTATTTT.